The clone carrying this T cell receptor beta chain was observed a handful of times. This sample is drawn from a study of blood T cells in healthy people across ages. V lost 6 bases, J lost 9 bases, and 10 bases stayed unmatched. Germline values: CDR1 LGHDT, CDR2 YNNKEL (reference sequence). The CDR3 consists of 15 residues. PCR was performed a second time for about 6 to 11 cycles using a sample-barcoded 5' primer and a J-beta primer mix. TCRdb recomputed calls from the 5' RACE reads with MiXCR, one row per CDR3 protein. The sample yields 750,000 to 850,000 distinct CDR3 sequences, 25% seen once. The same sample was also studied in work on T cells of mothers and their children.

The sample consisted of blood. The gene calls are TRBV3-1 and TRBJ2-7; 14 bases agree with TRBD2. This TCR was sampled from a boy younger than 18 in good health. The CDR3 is CASRPSGTSGSPQYF. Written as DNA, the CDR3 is TGTGCCAGCAGACCAAGCGGGACTAGCGGGAGCCCGCAGTACTTC.